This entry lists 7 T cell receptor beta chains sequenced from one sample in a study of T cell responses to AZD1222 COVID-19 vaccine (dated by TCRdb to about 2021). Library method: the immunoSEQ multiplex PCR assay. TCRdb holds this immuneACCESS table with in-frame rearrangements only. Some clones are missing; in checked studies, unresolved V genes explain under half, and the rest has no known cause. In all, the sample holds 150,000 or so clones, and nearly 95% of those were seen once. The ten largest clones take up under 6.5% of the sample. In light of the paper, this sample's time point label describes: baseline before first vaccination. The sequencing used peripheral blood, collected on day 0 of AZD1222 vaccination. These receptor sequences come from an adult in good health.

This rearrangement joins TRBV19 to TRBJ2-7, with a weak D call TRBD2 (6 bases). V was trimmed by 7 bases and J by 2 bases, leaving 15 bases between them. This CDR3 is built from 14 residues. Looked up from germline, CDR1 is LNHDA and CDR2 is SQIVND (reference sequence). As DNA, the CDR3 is TGTGCCAGTACTTCCGGGACTGAGACCTACGAGCAGTACTTC. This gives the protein CASTSGTETYEQYF.

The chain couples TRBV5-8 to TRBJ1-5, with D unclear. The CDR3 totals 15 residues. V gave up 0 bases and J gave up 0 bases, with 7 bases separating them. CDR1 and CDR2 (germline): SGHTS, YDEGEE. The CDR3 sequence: CASSLEGYSNQPQHF. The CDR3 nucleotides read TGTGCCAGCAGCTTGGAAGGGTATAGCAATCAGCCCCAGCATTTT.

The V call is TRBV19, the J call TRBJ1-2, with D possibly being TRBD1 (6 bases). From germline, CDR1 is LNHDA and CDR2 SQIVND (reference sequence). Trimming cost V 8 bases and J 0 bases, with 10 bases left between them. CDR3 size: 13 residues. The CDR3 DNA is TGTGCCAGTTTACAGGGAACTAACTATGGCTACACCTTC. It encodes CASLQGTNYGYTF.

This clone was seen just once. This CDR3 is CASSLVHEGPDTQYF. The CDR3 DNA reads as TGTGCCAGCAGCTTGGTCCACGAGGGCCCAGATACGCAGTATTTT. This chain uses TRBV5-8 with TRBJ2-3; D may be TRBD2 (5 bases). Germline V gene sequence: CDR1 SGHTS, CDR2 YDEGEE. Trimming cost V 0 bases and J 4 bases, with 12 bases left between them. This CDR3 has 15 amino acids.

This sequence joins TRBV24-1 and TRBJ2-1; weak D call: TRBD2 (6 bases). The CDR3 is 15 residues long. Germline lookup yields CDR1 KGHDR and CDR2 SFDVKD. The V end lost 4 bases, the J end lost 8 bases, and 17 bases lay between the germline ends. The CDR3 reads CATSEQGTARDEQFF. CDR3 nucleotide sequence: TGTGCCACCAGTGAACAAGGGACTGCTCGCGATGAGCAGTTCTTC.

The CDR3 region is CSVDGGRDYGYTF. CDR3 DNA sequence: TGCAGCGTTGATGGGGGGCGGGACTATGGCTACACCTTC. The V call is TRBV29-1, the J call TRBJ1-2; tentatively, D is TRBD1 (6 bases). The CDR3 length is 13 residues. Germline V gives CDR1 SQVTM, CDR2 ANQGSEA. The V and J ends lost 3 bases and 3 bases respectively, with 11 bases between them.

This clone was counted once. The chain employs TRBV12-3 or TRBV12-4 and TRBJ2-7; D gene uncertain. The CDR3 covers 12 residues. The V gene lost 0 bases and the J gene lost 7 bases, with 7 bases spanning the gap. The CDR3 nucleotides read TGTGCCAGCAGTTTAGCCGGGTGGGAGCAGTACTTC. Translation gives CASSLAGWEQYF.